Listed below are T cell receptor beta chains from one sample, sequenced in a study of cytomegalovirus exposure and HLA in healthy donors. Profiling relied on immunoSEQ multiplex PCR, and the TCRdb table lists in-frame clones only, not all of them. The sample consists of 65,000 to 85,000 clones, around 86% of them appearing once. Sequenced: PBMCs. These TCRs come from a woman aged 25 to 45 in good health and CMV-seronegative. Each CDR3 is given with its conserved first and last residue. D genes are given only for firm matches. Some rows mark clone size as missing; the rest say once, few, many or name a class of expanded clone.

D gene	CDR3 length	V gene	J gene	clone size	CDR3 DNA	CDR3 protein
.	15	TRBV5-6	TRBJ1-3	.	TGTGCCAGCAGCCTAGCTCGGGCGGCCCGAAACACCATATATTTT	CASSLARAARNTIYF
TRBD1	13	TRBV29-1	TRBJ2-5	.	TGCAGCGTGAAGACAGGGGGATGGGAGACCCAGTACTTC	CSVKTGGWETQYF
.	11	TRBV6-5	TRBJ2-7	.	TGTGCCAGCAAGGGGCCCAACGAGCAGTACTTC	CASKGPNEQYF
.	14	TRBV29-1	TRBJ2-3	.	TGCAGCGTTGCACCTCTAGCTTCCACAGATACGCAGTATTTT	CSVAPLASTDTQYF
.	15	TRBV4-2	TRBJ2-7	.	TGTGCCAGCAGCCAAGAATTTGCTAGCATCGACGAGCAGTACTTC	CASSQEFASIDEQYF
.	13	TRBV27	TRBJ1-2	.	TGTGCCAGCAGTTTCGGTCAGGACTATGGCTACACCTTC	CASSFGQDYGYTF
.	16	TRBV27	TRBJ2-3	.	TGTGCCAGCAGCCTGGGGCCGCAGGGGACGACAGATACGCAGTATTTT	CASSLGPQGTTDTQYF
TRBD2	20	TRBV10-3	TRBJ2-1	.	TGTGCCATCAGTGAGTCGATAAGAGCGGGAAGACCCGGCTCCTACAATGAGCAGTTCTTC	CAISESIRAGRPGSYNEQFF
TRBD2	16	TRBV5-4	TRBJ2-2	few	TGTGCCAGCAGCCAGACTAGCGTGGTGAACACCGGGGAGCTGTTTTTT	CASSQTSVVNTGELFF
TRBD1	15	TRBV7-7	TRBJ2-1	.	TGTGCTAGCAGCTTAGGGGGCCGACAGGGGCATGAGCAGTTCTTC	CASSLGGRQGHEQFF
TRBD1	12	TRBV9	TRBJ1-4	.	TGTGCCAGTGGGACAGGAGATGAAAAACTGTTTTTT	CASGTGDEKLFF
.	15	TRBV28	TRBJ1-6	.	TGTGCCACCCCGAGAGGGAGGGGGATAAATTCACCCCTCCACTTT	CATPRGRGINSPLHF
.	16	TRBV25-1	TRBJ2-7	.	TGTGCCAGCAGTGAGCAAGCATTAGGGGGTCGATACGAGCAGTACTTC	CASSEQALGGRYEQYF
TRBD1	15	TRBV9	TRBJ2-5	.	TGTGCCAGCAGCGTAGCTACAGGGGCTAAAGAGACCCAGTACTTC	CASSVATGAKETQYF
TRBD2	14	TRBV5-1	TRBJ2-7	.	TGCGCCAGCAGCTTAGCGGGAGGACCCTACGAGCAGTACTTC	CASSLAGGPYEQYF
TRBD1	15	TRBV7-2	TRBJ2-5	.	TGTGCCAGCAGCTTAGACGGGACAGACCAAGAGACCCAGTACTTC	CASSLDGTDQETQYF
.	13	TRBV5-4	TRBJ2-7	.	TGTGCCAGCAGCTCGGACAGTTCTTACGAGCAGTACTTC	CASSSDSSYEQYF
TRBD2	17	TRBV27	TRBJ2-3	.	TGTGCCAGCAGTTTAGAATTACTAGCGGGGAGCACAGATACGCAGTATTTT	CASSLELLAGSTDTQYF
.	15	TRBV7-9	TRBJ1-4	few	TGTGCCAGCAGCTTAGTCAGGGCAGGGGCTGAAAAACTGTTTTTT	CASSLVRAGAEKLFF
TRBD1	14	TRBV11-3	TRBJ2-7	.	TGTGCCAGGGGCTCCCGGGACAGGGCCTACGAGCAGTACTTC	CARGSRDRAYEQYF
.	14	TRBV25-1	TRBJ1-1	.	TGTGCCAGCAGTGGGGGGCTCCGGAACACTGAAGCTTTCTTT	CASSGGLRNTEAFF